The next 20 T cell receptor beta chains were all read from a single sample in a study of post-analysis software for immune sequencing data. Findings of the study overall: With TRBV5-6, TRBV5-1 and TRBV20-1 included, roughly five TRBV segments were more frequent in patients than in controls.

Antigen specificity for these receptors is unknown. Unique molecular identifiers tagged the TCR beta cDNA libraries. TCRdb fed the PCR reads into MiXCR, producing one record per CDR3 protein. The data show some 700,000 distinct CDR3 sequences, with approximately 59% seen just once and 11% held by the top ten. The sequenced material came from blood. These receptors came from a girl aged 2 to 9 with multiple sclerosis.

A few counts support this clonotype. The CDR3 here is CASSSLAGAYNEQFF. CDR3 bases: TGTGCCAGCAGTTCCCTAGCGGGGGCCTACAATGAGCAGTTCTTC. The chain uses TRBV6-4 and TRBJ2-1, with 10 bases identical to TRBD2. The V segment lost 5 bases and the J segment 2 bases; nucleotides outside the gene matches: 3. Germline lookup yields CDR1 MRHNA and CDR2 SNTAGT. This CDR3 region has 15 residues.

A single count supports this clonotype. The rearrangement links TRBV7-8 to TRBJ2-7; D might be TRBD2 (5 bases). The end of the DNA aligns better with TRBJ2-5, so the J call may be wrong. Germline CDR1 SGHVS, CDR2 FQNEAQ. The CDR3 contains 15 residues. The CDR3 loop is CASSLGRDFGETQYF. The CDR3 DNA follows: TGTGCCAGCAGCTTAGGCCGGGATTTCGGGGAGACCCAGTACTTC.

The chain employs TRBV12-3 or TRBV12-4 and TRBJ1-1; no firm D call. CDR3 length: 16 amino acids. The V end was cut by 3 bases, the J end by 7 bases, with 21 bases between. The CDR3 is CASSLRAGGELFEAFF. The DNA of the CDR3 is TGTGCCAGCAGTTTGAGGGCGGGCGGGGAATTATTTGAAGCTTTCTTT.

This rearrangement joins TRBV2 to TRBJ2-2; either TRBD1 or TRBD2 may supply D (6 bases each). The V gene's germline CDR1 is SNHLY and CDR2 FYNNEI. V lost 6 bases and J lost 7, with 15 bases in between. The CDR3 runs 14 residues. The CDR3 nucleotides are TGTGCCAGCAGCGAGGGAAAGGGGGGCGGGGAGCTGTTTTTT. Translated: CASSEGKGGGELFF. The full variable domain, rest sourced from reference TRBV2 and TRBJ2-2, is EPEVTQTPSHQVTQMGQEVILRCVPISNHLYFYWYRQILGQKVEFLVSFYNNEISEKSEIFDDQFSVERPDGSNFTLKIRSTKLEDSAMYFCASSEGKGGGELFFGEGSRLTVL.

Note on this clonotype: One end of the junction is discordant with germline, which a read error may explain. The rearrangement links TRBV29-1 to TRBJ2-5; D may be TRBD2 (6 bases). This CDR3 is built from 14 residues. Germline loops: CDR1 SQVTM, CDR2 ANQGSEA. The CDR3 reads CSVEAGTGEETQYF. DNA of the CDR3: TGCAGCGTCGAAGCCGGGACGGGGGAAGAGACCCAGTACTTC.

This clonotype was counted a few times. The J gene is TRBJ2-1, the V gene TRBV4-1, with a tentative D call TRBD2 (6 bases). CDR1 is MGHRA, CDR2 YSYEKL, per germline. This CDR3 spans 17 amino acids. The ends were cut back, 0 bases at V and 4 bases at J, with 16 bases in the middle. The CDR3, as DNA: TGCGCCAGCAGCCAAGATCGGGGGAAGCTTGCGTACAATGAGCAGTTCTTC. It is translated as CASSQDRGKLAYNEQFF.

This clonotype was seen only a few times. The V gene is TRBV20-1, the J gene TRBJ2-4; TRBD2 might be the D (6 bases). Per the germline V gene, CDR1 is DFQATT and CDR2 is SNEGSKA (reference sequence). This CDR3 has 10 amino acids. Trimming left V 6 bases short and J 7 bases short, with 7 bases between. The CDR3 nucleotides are TGCAGTGCGGAGGGTAACATTCAGTACTTC. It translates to CSAEGNIQYF.

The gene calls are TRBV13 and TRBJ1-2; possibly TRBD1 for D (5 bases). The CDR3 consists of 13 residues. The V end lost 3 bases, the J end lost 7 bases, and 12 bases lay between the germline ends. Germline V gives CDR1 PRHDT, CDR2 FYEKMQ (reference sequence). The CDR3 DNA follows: TGTGCCAGCAGCTTCGGACAAGTCGGTGGCTACACCTTC. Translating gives CASSFGQVGGYTF.

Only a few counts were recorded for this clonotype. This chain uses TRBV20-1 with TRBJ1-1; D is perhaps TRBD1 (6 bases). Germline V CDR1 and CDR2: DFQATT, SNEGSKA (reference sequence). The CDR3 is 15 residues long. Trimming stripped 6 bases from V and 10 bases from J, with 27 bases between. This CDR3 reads CSANPPGRGLSGAFF. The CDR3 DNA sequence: TGCAGTGCCAATCCCCCTGGCAGGGGCCTCAGTGGAGCTTTCTTT.

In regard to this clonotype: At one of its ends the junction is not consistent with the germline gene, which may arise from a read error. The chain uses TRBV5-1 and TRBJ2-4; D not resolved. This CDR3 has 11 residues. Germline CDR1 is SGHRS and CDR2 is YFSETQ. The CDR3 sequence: CASCAANIRYF. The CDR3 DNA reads TGCGCCAGCTGTGCGGCGAACATTCGGTACTTC. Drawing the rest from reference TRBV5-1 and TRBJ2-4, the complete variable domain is KAGVTQTPRYLIKTRGQQVTLSCSPISGHRSVSWYQQTPGQGLQFLFEYFSETQRNKGNFPGRFSGRQFSNSRSEMNVSTLELGDSALYLCASCAANIRYFGAGTRLSVL.

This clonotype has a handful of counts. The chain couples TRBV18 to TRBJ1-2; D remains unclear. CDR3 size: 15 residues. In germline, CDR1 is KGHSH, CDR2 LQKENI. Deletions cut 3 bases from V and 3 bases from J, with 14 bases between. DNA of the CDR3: TGTGCCAGCTCACCCAACCGCGGGCAAGACTATGGCTACACCTTC. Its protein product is CASSPNRGQDYGYTF.

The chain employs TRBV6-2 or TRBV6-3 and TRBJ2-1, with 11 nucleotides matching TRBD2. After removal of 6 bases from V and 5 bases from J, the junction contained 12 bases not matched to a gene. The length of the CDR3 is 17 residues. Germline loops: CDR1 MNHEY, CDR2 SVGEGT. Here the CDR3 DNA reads TGTGCCAGCAGGAGCCTTACTAGCGGGGGCATTCACAATGAGCAGTTCTTC. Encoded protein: CASRSLTSGGIHNEQFF.

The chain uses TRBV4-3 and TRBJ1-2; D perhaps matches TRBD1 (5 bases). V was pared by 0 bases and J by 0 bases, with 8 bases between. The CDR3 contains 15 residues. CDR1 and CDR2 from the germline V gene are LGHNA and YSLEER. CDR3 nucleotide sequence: TGCGCCAGCAGCCAAGAGGGGCAGCCTAACTATGGCTACACCTTC. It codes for CASSQEGQPNYGYTF.

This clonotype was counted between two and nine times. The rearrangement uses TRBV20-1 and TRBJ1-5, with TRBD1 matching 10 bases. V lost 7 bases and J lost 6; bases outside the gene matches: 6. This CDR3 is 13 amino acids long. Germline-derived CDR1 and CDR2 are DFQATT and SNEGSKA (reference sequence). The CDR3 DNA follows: TGCAGTGTTTCCCGGGACAGGGGTCAGCCCCAGCATTTT. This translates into CSVSRDRGQPQHF.

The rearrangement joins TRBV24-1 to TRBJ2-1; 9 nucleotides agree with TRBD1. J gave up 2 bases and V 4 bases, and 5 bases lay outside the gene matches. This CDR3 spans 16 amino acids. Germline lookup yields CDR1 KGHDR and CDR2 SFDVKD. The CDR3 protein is CATSDRRQGAYNEQFF. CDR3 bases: TGTGCCACCAGTGACCGACGACAGGGGGCCTACAATGAGCAGTTCTTC.

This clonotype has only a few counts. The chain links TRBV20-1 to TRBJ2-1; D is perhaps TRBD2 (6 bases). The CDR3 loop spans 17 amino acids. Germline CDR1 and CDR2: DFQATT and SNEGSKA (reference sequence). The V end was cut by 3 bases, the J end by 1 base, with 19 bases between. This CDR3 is CSARDDSSSGSYNEQFF. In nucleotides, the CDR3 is TGCAGTGCTAGGGACGATAGTAGTAGCGGATCCTACAATGAGCAGTTCTTC.

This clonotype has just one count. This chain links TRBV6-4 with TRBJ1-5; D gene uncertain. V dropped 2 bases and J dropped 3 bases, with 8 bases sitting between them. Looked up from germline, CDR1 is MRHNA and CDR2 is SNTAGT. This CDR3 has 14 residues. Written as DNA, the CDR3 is TGTGCCAGCAGTGACCGGGCAGACAATCAGCCCCAGCATTTT. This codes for CASSDRADNQPQHF.

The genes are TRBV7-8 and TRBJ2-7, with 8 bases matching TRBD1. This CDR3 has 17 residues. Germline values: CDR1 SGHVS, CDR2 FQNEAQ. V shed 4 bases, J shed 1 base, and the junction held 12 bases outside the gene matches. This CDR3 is CASSSQKTGAQSYEQYF. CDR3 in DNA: TGTGCCAGCAGCTCCCAAAAGACAGGGGCGCAATCCTACGAGCAGTACTTC.

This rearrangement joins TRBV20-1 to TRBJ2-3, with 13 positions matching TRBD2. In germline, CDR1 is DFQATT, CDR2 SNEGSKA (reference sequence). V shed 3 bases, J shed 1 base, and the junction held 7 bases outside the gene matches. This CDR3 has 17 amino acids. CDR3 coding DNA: TGCAGTGCTAGGGTACTAGCGGGGGGGAGGGGCACAGATACGCAGTATTTT. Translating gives CSARVLAGGRGTDTQYF.

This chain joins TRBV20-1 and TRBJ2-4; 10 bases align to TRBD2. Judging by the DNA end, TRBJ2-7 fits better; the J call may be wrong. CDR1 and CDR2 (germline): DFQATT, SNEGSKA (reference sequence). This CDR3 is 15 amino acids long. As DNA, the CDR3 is TGCAGTGCTAGCCCACTAGCGGGACTTCTATACGAGCAGTACTTC. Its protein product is CSASPLAGLLYEQYF.